A selection of T cell receptor beta chains follows, all from one sample in a study of molecular identifiers for immune sequencing clone quantification. TCRdb used MiXCR to reprocess the PCR reads, holding one entry per CDR3 protein. The sample comprises 460,000 or so distinct CDR3 sequences, about 26% of which are singletons, and approximately 0.8% rests with the top ten. The specimen sequenced was naive CD8+ T cells from blood, with Jurkat cell RNA spiked in. The receptors here all came from a human donor in good health. Some libraries in this study had Jurkat cell RNA spiked in. CDR3s leave out the opening cysteine and the closing phenylalanine or tryptophan.

TRBJ1-5 | TRBV27 | ASSTKKNQPQH
TRBJ2-1 | TRBV27 | ASSFRQGIYNEQF
TRBJ2-7 | TRBV5-8 | AGSHTGTGGYEQY
TRBJ2-3 | TRBV27 | ASSITSGYADTQY
TRBJ1-4 | TRBV11-2 | ASSSTENNEKLF
TRBJ2-5 | TRBV19 | ASSSTSGSETQY
TRBJ2-1 | TRBV4-1 | ASSPWDQHNEQF
TRBJ2-3 | TRBV20-1 | SAYDGDLRTDTQY
TRBJ2-2 | TRBV7-9 | ASCVEITGELF
TRBJ2-7 | TRBV4-3 | ASSRDYTGSPTYEQY
TRBJ1-1 | TRBV9 | ASSPQTGSTEAF
TRBJ1-5 | TRBV19 | ASTRTDSNQPQH
TRBJ1-2 | TRBV29-1 | SVEEGGYT
TRBJ1-1 | TRBV15 | ATSRENTEAF
TRBJ1-5 | TRBV20-1 | SARDIISGLTFNSNQPQH
TRBJ1-5 | TRBV9 | ASSVTFGQPQH
TRBJ2-1 | TRBV7-6 | ASSLLRPNEQF
TRBJ2-7 | TRBV19 | ASSMGTGKTYEQY
TRBJ2-1 | TRBV5-4 | ASSFRQVRGGQF
TRBJ2-7 | TRBV14 | ASSQVRTGLDDEQY
TRBJ2-5 | TRBV14 | ASSPLDRRGETQY
TRBJ2-7 | TRBV10-3 | ATLAGVTYEQY
TRBJ2-7 | TRBV6-2/TRBV6-3 | ASRPGRAYEQY
TRBJ1-5 | TRBV30 | AWSSSGGQPQH
TRBJ2-5 | TRBV4-1 | ASRQEPREQEPQY
TRBJ1-5 | TRBV7-9 | ASSSETYGRGSNQPQH
TRBJ1-5 | TRBV6-2/TRBV6-3 | ASSHLESSSNQPQH
TRBJ2-3 | TRBV20-1 | SARWLAGGLPRSTGTQY
TRBJ2-1 | TRBV7-2 | ASSSGLVGSYNEQF
TRBJ1-1 | TRBV5-8 | ASSLVRAEAF
TRBJ2-1 | TRBV6-5 | ASRLAGGYNEQF
TRBJ2-7 | TRBV5-5 | ASSTPTDRELYEQY
TRBJ1-1 | TRBV27 | ASNYRVQNTEAF
TRBJ1-1 | TRBV13 | ASSLGTLEAF
TRBJ2-6 | TRBV28 | ASRFRGSGANVLT
TRBJ2-1 | TRBV10-3 | AIRTGLAGNNEQF
TRBJ2-2 | TRBV5-1 | ASSLHGTFANTGELF
TRBJ1-1 | TRBV7-9 | ASSLASGGDMGTEAF
TRBJ1-5 | TRBV23-1 | ASSQRRDRVPQPQH
TRBJ1-4 | TRBV6-5 | ASSYGINSVEKLF
TRBJ1-5 | TRBV19 | ASSIPPGQPQR
TRBJ2-5 | TRBV5-6 | ASSWNGQETQY
TRBJ2-3 | TRBV10-3 | AISDQEEADTQY
TRBJ2-3 | TRBV12-3/TRBV12-4 | AGSVRLITDTQY
TRBJ2-7 | TRBV4-1 | ASSQEVRSYEQY
TRBJ1-2 | TRBV4-1 | ASSQVNEGAYGYT
TRBJ1-2 | TRBV4-3 | AGSQDAAGGVYGYT
TRBJ2-5 | TRBV5-1 | ASTPRGGVSETQY
TRBJ1-5 | TRBV7-9 | ASSMSNQPQH
TRBJ2-3 | TRBV12-3/TRBV12-4 | ASLAGGNAQDTQY
TRBJ2-1 | TRBV24-1 | ATSDFDRADYNEQF
TRBJ2-3 | TRBV30 | AWRLGLAGRDTQY